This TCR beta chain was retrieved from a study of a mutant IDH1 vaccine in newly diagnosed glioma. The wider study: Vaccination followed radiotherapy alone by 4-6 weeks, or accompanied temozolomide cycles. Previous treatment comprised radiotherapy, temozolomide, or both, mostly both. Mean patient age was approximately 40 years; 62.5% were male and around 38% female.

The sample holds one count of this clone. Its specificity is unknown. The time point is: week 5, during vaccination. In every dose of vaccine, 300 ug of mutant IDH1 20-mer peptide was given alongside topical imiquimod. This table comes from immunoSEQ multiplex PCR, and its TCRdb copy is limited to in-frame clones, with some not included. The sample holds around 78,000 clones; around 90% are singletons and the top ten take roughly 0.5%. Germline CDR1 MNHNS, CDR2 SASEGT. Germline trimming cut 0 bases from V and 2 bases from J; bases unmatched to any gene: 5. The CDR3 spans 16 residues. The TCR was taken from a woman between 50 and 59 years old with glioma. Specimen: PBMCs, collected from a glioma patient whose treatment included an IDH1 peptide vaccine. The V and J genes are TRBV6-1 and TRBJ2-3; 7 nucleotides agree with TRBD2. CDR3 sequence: CASSEAGGGDTDTQYF. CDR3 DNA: TGTGCCAGCAGTGAAGCCGGGGGAGGGGACACAGATACGCAGTATTTT.